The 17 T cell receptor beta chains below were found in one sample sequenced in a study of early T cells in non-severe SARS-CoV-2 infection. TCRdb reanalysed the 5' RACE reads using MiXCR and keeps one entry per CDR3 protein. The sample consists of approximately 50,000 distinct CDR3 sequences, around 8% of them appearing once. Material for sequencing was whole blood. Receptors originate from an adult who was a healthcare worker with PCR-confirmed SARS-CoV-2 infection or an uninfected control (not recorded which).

CDR3 DNA: TGCGCCAGCAGCCAAGAAGGGAGAGCCCCAGGCGAGCAGTACTTC. Protein: CASSQEGRAPGEQYF. The V gene is TRBV4-1, the J gene TRBJ2-7; perhaps TRBD2 as D (5 bases). The V gene's germline CDR1 is MGHRA and CDR2 YSYEKL. This CDR3 contains 15 residues. Deletions cut 0 bases from V and 6 bases from J, with 15 bases between.

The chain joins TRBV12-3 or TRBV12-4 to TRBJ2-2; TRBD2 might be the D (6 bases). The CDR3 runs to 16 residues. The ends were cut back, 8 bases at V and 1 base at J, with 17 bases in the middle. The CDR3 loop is CASAQEGRVNTGELFF. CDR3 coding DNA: TGTGCCAGCGCTCAGGAGGGCAGGGTGAACACCGGGGAGCTGTTTTTT.

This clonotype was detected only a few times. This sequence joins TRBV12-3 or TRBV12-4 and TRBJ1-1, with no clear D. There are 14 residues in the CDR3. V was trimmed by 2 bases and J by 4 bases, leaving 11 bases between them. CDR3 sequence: CASSLKLTGTEAFF. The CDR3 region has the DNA TGTGCCAGCAGTTTAAAGCTGACGGGCACTGAAGCTTTCTTT.

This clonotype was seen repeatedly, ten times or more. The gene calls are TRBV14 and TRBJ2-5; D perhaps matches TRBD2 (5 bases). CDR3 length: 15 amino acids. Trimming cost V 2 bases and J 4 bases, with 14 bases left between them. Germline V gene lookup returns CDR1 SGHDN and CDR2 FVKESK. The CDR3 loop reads CASSQLGGLGETQYF. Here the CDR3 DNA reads TGTGCCAGCAGCCAACTCGGAGGCTTAGGAGAGACCCAGTACTTC.

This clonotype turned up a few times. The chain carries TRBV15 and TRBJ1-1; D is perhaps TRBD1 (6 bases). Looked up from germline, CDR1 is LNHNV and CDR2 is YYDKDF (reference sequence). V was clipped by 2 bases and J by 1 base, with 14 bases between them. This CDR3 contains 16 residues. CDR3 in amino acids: CATSRIATGPNTEAFF. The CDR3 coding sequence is TGTGCCACCAGCAGAATAGCGACAGGTCCGAACACTGAAGCTTTCTTT.

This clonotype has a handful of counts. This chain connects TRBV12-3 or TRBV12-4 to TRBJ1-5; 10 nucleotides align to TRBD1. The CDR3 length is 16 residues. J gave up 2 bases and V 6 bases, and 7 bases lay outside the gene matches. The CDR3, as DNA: TGTGCCAGCAGCCGGACAGGGGGTATAGGCAATCAGCCCCAGCATTTT. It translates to CASSRTGGIGNQPQHF.

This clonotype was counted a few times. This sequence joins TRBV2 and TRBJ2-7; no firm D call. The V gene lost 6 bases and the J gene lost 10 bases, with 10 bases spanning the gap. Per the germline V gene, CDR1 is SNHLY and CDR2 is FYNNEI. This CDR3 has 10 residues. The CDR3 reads CASRKGQQYF. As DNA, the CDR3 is TGTGCCAGCAGGAAGGGCCAACAGTACTTC.

The CDR3: CASSNGLAGVRETQYF. DNA for the CDR3: TGTGCCAGCAGCAACGGACTAGCGGGAGTTCGGGAGACCCAGTACTTC. This sequence joins TRBV6-2 or TRBV6-3 and TRBJ2-5, with TRBD2 matching 13 bases. The germline V gene encodes CDR1 MNHEY and CDR2 SVGEGT. The V and J ends lost 6 bases and 5 bases, in that order; junction bases with no gene match: 9. This CDR3 comprises 16 residues.

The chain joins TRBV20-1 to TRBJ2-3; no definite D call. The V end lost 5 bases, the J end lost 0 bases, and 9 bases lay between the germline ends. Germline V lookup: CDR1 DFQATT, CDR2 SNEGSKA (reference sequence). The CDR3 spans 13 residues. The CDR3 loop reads CSAGPRSTDTQYF. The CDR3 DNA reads TGCAGTGCTGGACCTCGAAGCACAGATACGCAGTATTTT.

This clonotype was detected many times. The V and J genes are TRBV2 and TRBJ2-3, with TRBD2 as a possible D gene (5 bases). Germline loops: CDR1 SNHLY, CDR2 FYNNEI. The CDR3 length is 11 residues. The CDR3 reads CTNGGPTKQYF. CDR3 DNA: TGTACCAACGGAGGACCGACCAAGCAGTATTTT.

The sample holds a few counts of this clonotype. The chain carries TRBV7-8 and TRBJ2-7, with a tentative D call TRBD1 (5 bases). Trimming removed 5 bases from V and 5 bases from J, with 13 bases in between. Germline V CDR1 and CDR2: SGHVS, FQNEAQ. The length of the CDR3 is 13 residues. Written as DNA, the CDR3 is TGTGCCAGCAGCCGAAGGGGTATCCACGAGCAGTACTTC. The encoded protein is CASSRRGIHEQYF.

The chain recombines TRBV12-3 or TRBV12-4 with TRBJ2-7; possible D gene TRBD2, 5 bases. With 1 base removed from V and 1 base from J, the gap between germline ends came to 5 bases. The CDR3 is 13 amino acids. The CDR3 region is CASSLGTSYEQYF. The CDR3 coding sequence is TGTGCCAGCAGTTTAGGGACTTCCTACGAGCAGTACTTC.

For the CDR3, the DNA is TGTGCCAGCAGTTTTAGGACGGTCGGAACTAATGAAAAACTGTTTTTT. It is translated as CASSFRTVGTNEKLFF. The rearrangement joins TRBV6-2 or TRBV6-3 to TRBJ1-4; D unclear. Trimming shortened V by 4 bases and J by 1 base, and 13 bases separated the two germline ends. This CDR3 has 16 residues. Germline V gene sequence: CDR1 MNHEY, CDR2 SVGEGT.

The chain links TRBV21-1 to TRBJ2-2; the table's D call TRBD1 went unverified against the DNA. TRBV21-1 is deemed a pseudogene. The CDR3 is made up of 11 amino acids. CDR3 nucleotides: TGTGCCAGCGGGGGGTCCGGGGAGCTGTTTTTT. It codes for CASGGSGELFF.

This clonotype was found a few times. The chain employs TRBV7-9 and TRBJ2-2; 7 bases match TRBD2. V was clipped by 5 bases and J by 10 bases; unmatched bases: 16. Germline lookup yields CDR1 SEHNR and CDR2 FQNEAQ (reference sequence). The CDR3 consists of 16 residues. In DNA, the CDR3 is TGTGCCAGCAGCCCGCCAGCTGGCGGGAGCGTGGAGGAGCTGTTTTTT. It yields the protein CASSPPAGGSVEELFF.

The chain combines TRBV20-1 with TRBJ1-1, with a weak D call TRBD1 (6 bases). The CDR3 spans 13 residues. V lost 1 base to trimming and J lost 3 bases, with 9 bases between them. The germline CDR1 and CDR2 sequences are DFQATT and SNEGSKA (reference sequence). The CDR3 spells CSARVAGDTEAFF. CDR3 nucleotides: TGCAGTGCTAGAGTGGCAGGGGACACTGAAGCTTTCTTT.

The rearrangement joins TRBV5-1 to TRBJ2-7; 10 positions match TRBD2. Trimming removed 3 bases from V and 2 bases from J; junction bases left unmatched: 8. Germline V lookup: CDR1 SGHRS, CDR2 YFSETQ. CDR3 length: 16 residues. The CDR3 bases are TGCGCCAGCAGCTCCGTTATTAGCGGGGGGACCTACGAGCAGTACTTC. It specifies CASSSVISGGTYEQYF.